These 27 T cell receptor beta chains were sequenced from one sample in a study of identical twins. TCRdb reanalysed the 5' RACE reads using MiXCR and keeps one entry per CDR3 protein. The sample consists of 250,000 or so distinct CDR3 sequences, approximately 7.8% of them appearing once. The sample was also reused in another study, on yellow fever vaccine responses in identical twins.

Sequencing input: CD8+ T cells sorted from blood. These receptors were collected from a woman younger than 35 in good health.

This CDR3 is CASSNTGIRNYGYTF. The DNA for the CDR3 is TGCGCCAGCAGCAATACAGGGATACGTAACTATGGCTACACCTTC. V gene TRBV5-1 combines with J gene TRBJ1-2, with TRBD1 as a possible D gene (6 bases). V shed 4 bases and J shed 1 base, with 14 bases lying between them. The germline V gene has CDR1 SGHRS and CDR2 YFSETQ. This CDR3 contains 15 residues.

Only a few counts were recorded for this clonotype. The chain uses TRBV6-5 and TRBJ2-2; tentative D call: TRBD2 (5 bases). The CDR3 has 15 residues. V dropped 1 base and J dropped 0 bases, with 6 bases sitting between them. Germline CDR1 reads MNHEY; CDR2 reads SVGAGI. This CDR3 is CASSYWGANTGELFF. As DNA, the CDR3 is TGTGCCAGCAGTTACTGGGGAGCGAACACCGGGGAGCTGTTTTTT.

In this sample, this clonotype turned up many times. This chain uses TRBV28 with TRBJ1-1; 9 nucleotides agree with TRBD1. Losses at the gene ends were 6 bases for V and 5 bases for J; bases not matched to a gene: 4. CDR3 length: 13 residues. The germline CDR1 and CDR2 sequences are MDHEN and SYDVKM. The CDR3 sequence: CASSLGQGTEAFF. The CDR3 nucleotides read TGTGCCAGCAGCCTGGGACAGGGAACTGAAGCTTTCTTT. Together with reference TRBV28 and TRBJ1-1, the CDR3 gives the full variable domain: DVKVTQSSRYLVKRTGEKVFLECVQDMDHENMFWYRQDPGLGLRLIYFSYDVKMKEKGDIPEGYSVSREKKERFSLILESASTNQTSMYLCASSLGQGTEAFFGQGTRLTVV.

This clonotype came up a few times. The chain is built from TRBV10-2 and TRBJ2-7; possible D gene TRBD2, 5 bases. Trimming pared 5 bases from V and 5 bases from J, leaving 10 bases between. The CDR3 has 12 amino acids. The germline CDR1 and CDR2 sequences are WSHSY and SAAADI. CDR3 loop: CASSRTDDEQYV. CDR3 DNA: TGCGCCAGCAGTCGGACTGACGACGAGCAGTACGTC.

The table lists this clonotype with many counts. The V gene is TRBV28, the J gene TRBJ2-1; 9 positions agree with TRBD2. Germline lookup yields CDR1 MDHEN and CDR2 SYDVKM. The CDR3 sequence is 18 residues long. Germline trimming cut 2 bases from V and 4 bases from J; bases unmatched to any gene: 12. CDR3 nucleotide sequence: TGTGCCAGCAGTTTAGGTCGTGGGGCGGGAGGGAAATACAATGAGCAGTTCTTC. Protein sequence: CASSLGRGAGGKYNEQFF.

The chain is built from TRBV7-9 and TRBJ2-1, with 9 bases that match TRBD2. This CDR3 has 17 amino acids. Germline values: CDR1 SEHNR, CDR2 FQNEAQ (reference sequence). J lost 0 bases, V lost 5 bases, and 8 bases had no gene match. The CDR3 here is CASSPLGRGGSYNEQFF. For the CDR3, the DNA is TGTGCCAGCAGCCCTCTAGGGCGGGGGGGCTCCTACAATGAGCAGTTCTTC. The entire variable domain, with the rest obtained from reference TRBV7-9 and TRBJ2-1, is as follows: DTGVSQNPRHKITKRGQNVTFRCDPISEHNRLYWYRQTLGQGPEFLTYFQNEAQLEKSRLLSDRFSAERPKGSFSTLEIQRTEQGDSAMYLCASSPLGRGGSYNEQFFGPGTRLTVL.

This clonotype was seen many times. This chain connects TRBV29-1 to TRBJ2-1; tentatively, D is TRBD2 (5 bases). The CDR3 extends over 11 amino acids. Trimming took 6 bases from V and 9 from J, leaving 12 bases between them. The germline V gene has CDR1 SQVTM and CDR2 ANQGSEA. This chain's CDR3 is CSVPTRGEQFF. CDR3 nucleotide sequence: TGCAGCGTGCCCACTAGAGGTGAGCAGTTCTTC.

This chain links TRBV19 with TRBJ2-7, with TRBD1 identical over 8 bases. From germline, CDR1 is LNHDA and CDR2 SQIVND (reference sequence). Unmatched junction bases numbered 6, after V lost 1 base and J lost 7 bases. This CDR3 has 14 amino acids. CDR3 protein: CASSIGQGAKEQYF. In DNA, the CDR3 is TGTGCCAGTAGTATAGGTCAGGGGGCGAAAGAGCAGTACTTC.

The chain links TRBV6-5 to TRBJ1-2, with a tentative D call TRBD1 (5 bases). The germline V gene encodes CDR1 MNHEY and CDR2 SVGAGI. The V and J ends lost 0 bases and 5 bases respectively, with 16 bases between them. CDR3 length: 16 residues. The CDR3 sequence: CASSYSMAGTRYGYTF. The CDR3 nucleotides read TGTGCCAGCAGTTACTCGATGGCTGGGACTCGGTATGGCTACACCTTC.

The rearrangement joins TRBV4-1 to TRBJ1-2, with a possible D match to TRBD1 (5 bases). The V end lost 0 bases, the J end lost 4 bases, and 18 bases lay between the germline ends. Looked up from germline, CDR1 is MGHRA and CDR2 is YSYEKL. The CDR3 is 17 amino acids. The CDR3 sequence: CASSQDLYEGTGYGYTF. In DNA form, the CDR3 reads TGCGCCAGCAGCCAAGATCTTTATGAGGGGACTGGCTATGGCTACACCTTC.

This clonotype was seen more than once but under ten times. Compared with germline, one end of the junction differs, possibly owing to a read error. The chain carries TRBV12-3 or TRBV12-4 and TRBJ2-3; 11 bases match TRBD2. The CDR3 loop spans 15 amino acids. CDR3 residues: CASSIAGGPVDTQYF. In DNA, the CDR3 is TGTGCCAGCAGTATAGCGGGAGGGCCGGTTGATACGCAGTATTTT.

In its sample, this clonotype was seen a few times. V is TRBV7-6 and J is TRBJ2-2; TRBD1 matches at 8 bases. Trimming took 6 bases from V and 7 from J; bases not matched to a gene: 10. Germline loops: CDR1 SGHVS, CDR2 FNYEAQ. The CDR3 runs to 15 residues. Here the CDR3 reads CASRPRTGRDGELFF. In DNA, the CDR3 is TGTGCCAGCAGACCCCGGACAGGGAGAGACGGGGAGCTGTTTTTT.

This clonotype appeared many times. This chain joins TRBV6-4 and TRBJ2-1; possible D gene TRBD1, 5 bases. CDR3 length equals 13 residues. Germline CDR1 reads MRHNA; CDR2 reads SNTAGT. V lost 3 bases and J lost 6, with 9 bases in between. The CDR3: CASSEGEGNEQFF. CDR3 nucleotide sequence: TGTGCCAGCAGTGAAGGGGAAGGCAATGAGCAGTTCTTC.

This clonotype has more than one count but fewer than ten. The chain uses TRBV10-2 and TRBJ2-1; D unclear. Germline V gene lookup returns CDR1 WSHSY and CDR2 SAAADI. The V end lost 5 bases, the J end lost 10 bases, and 6 bases lay between the germline ends. CDR3 length equals 10 residues. The DNA of the CDR3 is TGCGCCAGCAGTTCACAAGAGCAGTTCTTC. Translated, it gives CASSSQEQFF.

The sample holds a few counts of this clonotype. This chain links TRBV7-3 with TRBJ2-3, with TRBD2 matching over 8 bases. V shed 7 bases and J 0 bases; nucleotides not matched to a gene: 0. Germline-derived CDR1 and CDR2 are SGHTA and FQGTGA. The CDR3 runs to 13 residues. The CDR3: CASTGGSTDTQYF. The CDR3 bases are TGTGCCAGCACGGGAGGGAGCACAGATACGCAGTATTTT.

V and J are TRBV20-1 and TRBJ2-7, with 10 bases identical to TRBD2. After removal of 0 bases from V and 4 bases from J, the junction contained 6 bases not matched to a gene. There are 15 residues in the CDR3. CDR1 is DFQATT, CDR2 SNEGSKA, per germline (reference sequence). In DNA, the CDR3 is TGCAGTGCTAGAGAGAAACCGGGACTAGCGTACGAGCAGTACTTC. This translates into CSAREKPGLAYEQYF.

This clonotype has more than one count but fewer than ten. The DNA of the CDR3 is TGTGCCATATCCGGGGGCAGGGGGGACAATGAGCAGTTCTTC. Translated: CAISGGRGDNEQFF. The rearrangement uses TRBV10-3 and TRBJ2-1; possible D gene TRBD1, 7 bases. The CDR3 runs 14 residues. Germline CDR1 is ENHRY and CDR2 is SYGVKD. Trimming cost V 9 bases and J 5 bases, with 17 bases left between them.

Ten or more counts support this clonotype. The chain carries TRBV29-1 and TRBJ1-1; unclear D gene. Germline V gene sequence: CDR1 SQVTM, CDR2 ANQGSEA. Deletions cut 7 bases from V and 0 bases from J, with 9 bases between. There are 12 residues in the CDR3. The CDR3 spells CSAGHLNTEAFF. The CDR3 DNA is TGCAGCGCTGGGCACTTGAACACTGAAGCTTTCTTT.

J is TRBJ2-5 and V is TRBV7-6; the match to TRBD1 covers 7 bases. The CDR3 spans 13 residues. The junction had 7 bases not matched to a gene; V was cut back by 4 bases and J by 8 bases. The germline V gene has CDR1 SGHVS and CDR2 FNYEAQ. The CDR3 region has the DNA TGTGCCAGCAGCTCAGACAGGGAAGGTACCCAGTACTTC. Protein sequence: CASSSDREGTQYF. The full variable domain, completed using reference TRBV7-6 and TRBJ2-5, is GAGVSQSPRYKVTKRGQDVALRCDPISGHVSLYWYRQALGQGPEFLTYFNYEAQQDKSGLPNDRFSAERPEGSISTLTIQRTEQRDSAMYRCASSSDREGTQYFGPGTRLLVL.

The table lists this clonotype with a few counts. The chain employs TRBV4-1 and TRBJ2-6, with 8 positions matching TRBD1. From germline, CDR1 is MGHRA and CDR2 YSYEKL. The CDR3 sequence is 16 residues long. V gave up 4 bases and J gave up 3 bases; unmatched junction bases: 5. The CDR3 DNA reads as TGCGCCAGCAGCCCCAGGGGGCAGGGTGGGGCCAACGTCCTGACTTTC. It yields the protein CASSPRGQGGANVLTF.

This clonotype was observed at least ten times. The chain uses TRBV7-9 and TRBJ2-7; the match to TRBD1 covers 9 bases. CDR1 and CDR2 from the germline V gene are SEHNR and FQNEAQ (reference sequence). Trimming removed 5 bases from V and 1 base from J; junction bases left unmatched: 3. This CDR3 spans 14 amino acids. The CDR3 loop is CASSGGQGSYEQYF. For the CDR3, the DNA is TGTGCCAGCAGCGGAGGACAGGGGTCCTACGAGCAGTACTTC. Supplemented by reference TRBV7-9 and TRBJ2-7, the full variable domain reads DTGVSQNPRHKITKRGQNVTFRCDPISEHNRLYWYRQTLGQGPEFLTYFQNEAQLEKSRLLSDRFSAERPKGSFSTLEIQRTEQGDSAMYLCASSGGQGSYEQYFGPGTRLTVT.

This clonotype was found many times. J is TRBJ2-1 and V is TRBV2; possibly TRBD1 for D (6 bases). The V and J ends lost 10 bases and 7 bases respectively, with 26 bases between them. CDR3 length: 16 residues. The germline CDR1 and CDR2 sequences are SNHLY and FYNNEI. As DNA, the CDR3 is TGTGCCACCCGGGACACAAACCGGGACGAGAGGAATGAGCAGTTCTTC. The encoded protein is CATRDTNRDERNEQFF.

The gene calls are TRBV7-9 and TRBJ2-2, with 8 nucleotides matching TRBD1. V lost 8 bases, J lost 5 bases, and 7 bases stayed unmatched. CDR3 length: 14 amino acids. The germline V gene has CDR1 SEHNR and CDR2 FQNEAQ (reference sequence). The DNA for the CDR3 is TGTGCCAGCCCATGGACAGGGTCAACCGGGGAGCTGTTTTTT. Residues: CASPWTGSTGELFF.

This clonotype was seen ten or more times. The V gene is TRBV4-2, the J gene TRBJ2-5; D remains unclear. Trimming left V 1 base short and J 2 bases short, with 2 bases between. The CDR3 consists of 12 residues. Germline CDR1 LGHNA, CDR2 YNFKEQ. The CDR3 sequence: CASSQGQETQYF. The CDR3 DNA follows: TGTGCCAGCAGCCAAGGGCAAGAGACCCAGTACTTC.

Ten or more counts support this clonotype. The V and J genes are TRBV29-1 and TRBJ1-4, with D maybe TRBD1 (6 bases). Trimming stripped 8 bases from V and 4 bases from J, with 14 bases between. This CDR3 has 13 amino acids. Germline assignment: CDR1 SQVTM and CDR2 ANQGSEA. As DNA, the CDR3 is TGCAGCTCACAGGCGGACAGTAATGAAAAACTGTTTTTT. This sequence encodes CSSQADSNEKLFF.

This clonotype has a handful of counts. The chain uses TRBV5-5 and TRBJ2-7, with D unclear. The CDR3 contains 17 residues. Germline V lookup: CDR1 SGHKS, CDR2 YYEKEE (reference sequence). The V end lost 3 bases, the J end lost 1 base, and 20 bases lay between the germline ends. CDR3 residues: CASSSDFGQRQSYEQYF. CDR3 in DNA: TGTGCCAGCAGCTCCGATTTTGGCCAACGCCAATCCTACGAGCAGTACTTC. Drawing the rest from reference TRBV5-5 and TRBJ2-7, the complete variable domain is DAGVTQSPTHLIKTRGQQVTLRCSPISGHKSVSWYQQVLGQGPQFIFQYYEKEERGRGNFPDRFSARQFPNYSSELNVNALLLGDSALYLCASSSDFGQRQSYEQYFGPGTRLTVT.

V gene TRBV6-1 combines with J gene TRBJ1-1; TRBD1 matches at 7 bases. The CDR3 is 16 residues long. Germline V gives CDR1 MNHNS, CDR2 SASEGT. V lost 5 bases, J lost 6 bases, and 15 bases stayed unmatched. The CDR3 DNA reads TGTGCCAGCAGTCTGGGCATGAGGGGGCGCCGGGCTGAAGCTTTCTTT. Its translation: CASSLGMRGRRAEAFF.